Below, 2 T cell receptor beta chains from the same sample are listed, as sequenced in a study of blood T cell repertoires in COVID-19. Repertoires were generated with immunoSEQ multiplex PCR, while TCRdb's copy carries only in-frame clones and drops some. The sample includes hundreds of thousands of clones, 85% to 90% seen only once; the top ten take roughly 1.1%. Sequenced: PBMCs or T cells enriched from blood (not recorded which). These receptors were taken from a man younger than 40 who had recovered from COVID-19.

This chain connects TRBV19 to TRBJ1-5; 8 bases agree with TRBD1. CDR1 is LNHDA, CDR2 SQIVND, per germline (reference sequence). J gave up 4 bases and V 9 bases, and 11 bases lay outside the gene matches. The CDR3 is 15 amino acids. In nucleotides, the CDR3 is TGTGCCAGCCGAGACAGGGGAAGAGGGAATCAGCCCCAGCATTTT. Its protein product is CASRDRGRGNQPQHF. The whole variable domain, filled in from reference TRBV19 and TRBJ1-5, reads DGGITQSPKYLFRKEGQNVTLSCEQNLNHDAMYWYRQDPGQGLRLIYYSQIVNDFQKGDIAEGYSVSREKKESFPLTVTSAQKNPTAFYLCASRDRGRGNQPQHFGDGTRLSIL.

V and J are TRBV5-4 and TRBJ2-7; possibly TRBD1 for D (6 bases). This CDR3 spans 14 amino acids. The germline V and J ends were trimmed by 0 bases and 1 base, with 8 bases remaining between them. The germline CDR1 and CDR2 sequences are SGHNT and YYREEE (reference sequence). The CDR3 reads CASSLGGLSYEQYF. CDR3 nucleotide sequence: TGTGCCAGCAGCTTGGGGGGGCTTTCCTACGAGCAGTACTTC.